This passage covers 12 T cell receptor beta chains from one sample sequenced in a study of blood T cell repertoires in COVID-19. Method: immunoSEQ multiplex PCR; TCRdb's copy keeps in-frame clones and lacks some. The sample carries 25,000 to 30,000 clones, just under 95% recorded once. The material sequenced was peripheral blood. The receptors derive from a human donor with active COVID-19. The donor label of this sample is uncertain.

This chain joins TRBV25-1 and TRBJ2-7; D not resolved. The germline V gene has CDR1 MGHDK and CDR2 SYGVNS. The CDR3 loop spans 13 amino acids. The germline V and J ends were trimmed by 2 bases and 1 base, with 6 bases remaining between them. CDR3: CASSERLSYEQYF. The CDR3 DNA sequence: TGTGCCAGCAGTGAACGTCTATCCTACGAGCAGTACTTC.

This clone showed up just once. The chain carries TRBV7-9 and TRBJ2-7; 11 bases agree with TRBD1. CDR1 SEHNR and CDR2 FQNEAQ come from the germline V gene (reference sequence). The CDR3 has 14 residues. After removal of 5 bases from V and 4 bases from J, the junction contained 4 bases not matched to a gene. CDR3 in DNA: TGTGCCAGCAGCATATGGGACAGGGGGTACGAGCAGTACTTC. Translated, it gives CASSIWDRGYEQYF. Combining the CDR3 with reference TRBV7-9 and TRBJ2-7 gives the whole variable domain DTGVSQNPRHKITKRGQNVTFRCDPISEHNRLYWYRQTLGQGPEFLTYFQNEAQLEKSRLLSDRFSAERPKGSFSTLEIQRTEQGDSAMYLCASSIWDRGYEQYFGPGTRLTVT.

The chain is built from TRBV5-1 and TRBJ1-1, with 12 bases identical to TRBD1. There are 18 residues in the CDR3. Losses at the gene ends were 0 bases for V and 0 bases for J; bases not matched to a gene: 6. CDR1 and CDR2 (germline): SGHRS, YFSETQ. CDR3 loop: CASSLAWGQGALNTEAFF. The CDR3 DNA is TGCGCCAGCAGCTTGGCGTGGGGACAGGGGGCCTTGAACACTGAAGCTTTCTTT.

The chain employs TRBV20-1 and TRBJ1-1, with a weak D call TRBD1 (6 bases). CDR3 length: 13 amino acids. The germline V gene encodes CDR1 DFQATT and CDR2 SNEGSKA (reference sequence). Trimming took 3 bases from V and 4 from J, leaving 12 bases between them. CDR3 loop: CSASFDRTTEAFF. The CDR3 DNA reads TGCAGTGCTAGTTTCGACAGGACCACTGAAGCTTTCTTT.

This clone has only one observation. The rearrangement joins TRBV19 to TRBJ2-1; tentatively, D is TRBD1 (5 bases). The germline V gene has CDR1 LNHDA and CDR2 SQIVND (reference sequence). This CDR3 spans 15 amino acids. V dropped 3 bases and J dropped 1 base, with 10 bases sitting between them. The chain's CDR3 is CASSMAGLSYNEQFF. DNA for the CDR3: TGTGCCAGTAGTATGGCAGGGTTGTCCTACAATGAGCAGTTCTTC.

The DNA for the CDR3 is TGTGCCAGCAGCTTCCCTAGCGGGGGGCGCAACACCGGGGAGCTGTTTTTT. Amino acids: CASSFPSGGRNTGELFF. The V call is TRBV7-2, the J call TRBJ2-2, with 11 bases identical to TRBD2. After removal of 3 bases from V and 2 bases from J, the junction contained 5 bases not matched to a gene. CDR3 length: 17 amino acids. In germline, CDR1 is SGHTA, CDR2 FQGNSA.

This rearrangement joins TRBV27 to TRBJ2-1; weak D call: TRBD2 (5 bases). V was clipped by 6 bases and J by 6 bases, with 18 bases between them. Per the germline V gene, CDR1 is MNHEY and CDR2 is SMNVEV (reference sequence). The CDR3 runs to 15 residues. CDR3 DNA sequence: TGTGCCAGCAGCCCTGGACTGGTGCCCTTCAATGAGCAGTTCTTC. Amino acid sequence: CASSPGLVPFNEQFF.

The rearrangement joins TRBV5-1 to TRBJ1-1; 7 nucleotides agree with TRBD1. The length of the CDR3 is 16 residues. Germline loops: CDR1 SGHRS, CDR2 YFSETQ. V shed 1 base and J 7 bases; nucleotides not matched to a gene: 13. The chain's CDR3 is CASSLNFQGTAHEAFF. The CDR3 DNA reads TGCGCCAGCAGCTTGAATTTTCAGGGGACAGCCCATGAAGCTTTCTTT.

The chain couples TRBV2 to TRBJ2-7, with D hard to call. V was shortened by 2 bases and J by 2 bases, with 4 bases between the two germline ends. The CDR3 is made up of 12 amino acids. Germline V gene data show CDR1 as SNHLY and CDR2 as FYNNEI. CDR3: CASSEQTYEQYF. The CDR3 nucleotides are TGTGCCAGCAGTGAACAGACCTACGAGCAGTACTTC. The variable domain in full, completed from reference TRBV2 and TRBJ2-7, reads EPEVTQTPSHQVTQMGQEVILRCVPISNHLYFYWYRQILGQKVEFLVSFYNNEISEKSEIFDDQFSVERPDGSNFTLKIRSTKLEDSAMYFCASSEQTYEQYFGPGTRLTVT.

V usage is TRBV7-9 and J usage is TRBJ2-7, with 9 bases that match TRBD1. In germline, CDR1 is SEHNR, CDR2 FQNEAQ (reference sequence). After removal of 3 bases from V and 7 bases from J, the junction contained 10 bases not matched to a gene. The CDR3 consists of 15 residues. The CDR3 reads CASSFTGGVMPEQYF. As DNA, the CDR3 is TGTGCCAGCAGCTTCACAGGGGGCGTTATGCCTGAGCAGTACTTC.

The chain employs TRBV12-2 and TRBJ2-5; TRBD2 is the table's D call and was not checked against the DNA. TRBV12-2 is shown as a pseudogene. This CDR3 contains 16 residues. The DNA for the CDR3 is TGTGCAAGTCGCTCCAGTACTAGCGGGAGCCAAGAGACCCAGTACTTC. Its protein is CASRSSTSGSQETQYF.

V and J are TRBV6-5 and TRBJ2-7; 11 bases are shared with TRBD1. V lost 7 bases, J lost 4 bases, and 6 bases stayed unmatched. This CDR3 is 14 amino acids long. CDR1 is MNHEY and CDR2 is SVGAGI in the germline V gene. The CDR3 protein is CASTGRDRGYEQYF. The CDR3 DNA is TGTGCCAGCACTGGCCGGGACAGGGGGTACGAGCAGTACTTC.